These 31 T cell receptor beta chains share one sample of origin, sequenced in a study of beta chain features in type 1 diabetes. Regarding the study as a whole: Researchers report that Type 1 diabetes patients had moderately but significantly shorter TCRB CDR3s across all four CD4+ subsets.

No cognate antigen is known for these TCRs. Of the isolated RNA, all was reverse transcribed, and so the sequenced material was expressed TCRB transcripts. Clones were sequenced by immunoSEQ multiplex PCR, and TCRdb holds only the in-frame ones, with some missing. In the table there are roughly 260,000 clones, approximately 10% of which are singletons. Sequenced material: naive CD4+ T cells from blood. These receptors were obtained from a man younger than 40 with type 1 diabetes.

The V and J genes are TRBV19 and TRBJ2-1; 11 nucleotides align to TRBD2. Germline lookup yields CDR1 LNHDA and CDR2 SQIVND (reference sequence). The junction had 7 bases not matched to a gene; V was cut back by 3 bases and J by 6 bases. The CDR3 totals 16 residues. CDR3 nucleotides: TGTGCCAGTAGTATCGTTACTAGCGGGGGTCGCAATGAGCAGTTCTTC. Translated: CASSIVTSGGRNEQFF.

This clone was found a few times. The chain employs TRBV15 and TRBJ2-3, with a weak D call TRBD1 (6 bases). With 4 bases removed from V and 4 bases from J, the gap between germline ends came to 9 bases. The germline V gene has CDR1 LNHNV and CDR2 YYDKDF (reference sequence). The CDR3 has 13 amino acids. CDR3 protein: CATSTRTADTQYF. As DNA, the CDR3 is TGTGCCACCAGCACACGGACAGCAGATACGCAGTATTTT.

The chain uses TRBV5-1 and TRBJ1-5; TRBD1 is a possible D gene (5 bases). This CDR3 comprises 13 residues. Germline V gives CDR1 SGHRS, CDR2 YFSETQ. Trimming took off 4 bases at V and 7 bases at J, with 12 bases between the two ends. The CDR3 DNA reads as TGCGCCAGCAGCCAGCAGGGTGAGCAGCCCCAGCATTTT. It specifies CASSQQGEQPQHF.

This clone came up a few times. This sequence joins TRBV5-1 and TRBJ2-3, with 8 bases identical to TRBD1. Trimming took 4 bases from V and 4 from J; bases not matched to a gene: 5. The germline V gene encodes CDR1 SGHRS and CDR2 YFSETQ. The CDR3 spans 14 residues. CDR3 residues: CASSPDRVPDTQYF. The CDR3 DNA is TGCGCCAGCAGCCCGGACAGGGTCCCAGATACGCAGTATTTT.

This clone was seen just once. The CDR3 sequence: CASSMGQGEPQHF. In DNA form, the CDR3 reads TGTGCCAGCAGTATGGGGCAAGGGGAGCCCCAGCATTTT. The rearrangement links TRBV7-3 to TRBJ1-5, with D perhaps TRBD1 (5 bases). V lost 6 bases, J lost 8 bases, and 14 bases lay in between. CDR1 is SGHTA, CDR2 FQGTGA, per germline. This CDR3 has 13 residues.

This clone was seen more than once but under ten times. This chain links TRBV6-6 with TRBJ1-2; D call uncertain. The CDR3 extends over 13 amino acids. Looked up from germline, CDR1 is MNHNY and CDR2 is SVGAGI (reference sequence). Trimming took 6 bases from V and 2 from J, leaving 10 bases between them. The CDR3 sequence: CASSATINYGYTF. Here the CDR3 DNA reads TGTGCCAGCAGCGCGACTATCAACTATGGCTACACCTTC.

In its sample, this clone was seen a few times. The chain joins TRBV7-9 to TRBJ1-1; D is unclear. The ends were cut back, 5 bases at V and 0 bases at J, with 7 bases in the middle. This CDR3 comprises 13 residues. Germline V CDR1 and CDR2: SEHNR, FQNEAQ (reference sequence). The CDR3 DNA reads TGTGCCAGCAGCGCACAGATGAACACTGAAGCTTTCTTT. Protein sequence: CASSAQMNTEAFF.

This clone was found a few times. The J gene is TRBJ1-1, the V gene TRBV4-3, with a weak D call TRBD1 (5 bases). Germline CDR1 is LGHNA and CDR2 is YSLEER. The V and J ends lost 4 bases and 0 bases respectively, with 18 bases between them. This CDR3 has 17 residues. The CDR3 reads CASSPTLAGPMNTEAFF. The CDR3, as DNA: TGCGCCAGCAGCCCTACTTTGGCAGGGCCCATGAACACTGAAGCTTTCTTT.

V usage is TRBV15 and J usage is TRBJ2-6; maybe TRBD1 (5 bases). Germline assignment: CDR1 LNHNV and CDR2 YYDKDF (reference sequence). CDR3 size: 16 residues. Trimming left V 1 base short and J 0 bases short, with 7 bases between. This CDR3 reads CATSRGTGSGANVLTF. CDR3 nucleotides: TGTGCCACCAGCAGAGGCACAGGCTCTGGGGCCAACGTCCTGACTTTC.

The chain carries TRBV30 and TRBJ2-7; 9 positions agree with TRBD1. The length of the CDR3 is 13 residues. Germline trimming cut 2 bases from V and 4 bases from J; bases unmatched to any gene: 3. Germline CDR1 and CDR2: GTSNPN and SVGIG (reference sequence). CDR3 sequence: CAWSQQGAYEQYF. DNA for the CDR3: TGTGCCTGGAGTCAACAGGGGGCTTACGAGCAGTACTTC.

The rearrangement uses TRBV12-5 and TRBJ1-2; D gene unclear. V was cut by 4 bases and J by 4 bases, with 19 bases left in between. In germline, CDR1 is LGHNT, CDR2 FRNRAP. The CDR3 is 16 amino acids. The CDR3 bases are TGTGCTAGTGGTTGGGCCAGCTCGACATACGGCTATGGCTACACCTTC. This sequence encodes CASGWASSTYGYGYTF. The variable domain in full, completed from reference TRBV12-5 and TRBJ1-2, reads DARVTQTPRHKVTEMGQEVTMRCQPILGHNTVFWYRQTMMQGLELLAYFRNRAPLDDSGMPKDRFSAEMPDATLATLKIQPSEPRDSAVYFCASGWASSTYGYGYTFGSGTRLTVV.

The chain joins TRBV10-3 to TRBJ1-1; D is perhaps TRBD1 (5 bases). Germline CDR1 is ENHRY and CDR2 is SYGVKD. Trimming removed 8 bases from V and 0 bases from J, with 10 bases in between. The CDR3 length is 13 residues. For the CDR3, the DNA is TGTGCCATCCAGGCAGGGATGAACACTGAAGCTTTCTTT. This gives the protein CAIQAGMNTEAFF.

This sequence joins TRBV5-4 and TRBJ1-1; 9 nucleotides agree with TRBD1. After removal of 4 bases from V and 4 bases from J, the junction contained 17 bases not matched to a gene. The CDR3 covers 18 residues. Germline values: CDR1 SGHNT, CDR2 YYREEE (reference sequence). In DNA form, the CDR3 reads TGTGCCAGCAGCCGCACCGGGACAGGGCCCAGGTGGGGCACTGAAGCTTTCTTT. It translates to CASSRTGTGPRWGTEAFF.

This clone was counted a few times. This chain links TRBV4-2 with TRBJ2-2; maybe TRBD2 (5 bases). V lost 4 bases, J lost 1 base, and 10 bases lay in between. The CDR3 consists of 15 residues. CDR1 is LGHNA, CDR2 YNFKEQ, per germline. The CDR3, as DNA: TGTGCCAGCAGCCCGGAACGGGGGAACACCGGGGAGCTGTTTTTT. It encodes CASSPERGNTGELFF.

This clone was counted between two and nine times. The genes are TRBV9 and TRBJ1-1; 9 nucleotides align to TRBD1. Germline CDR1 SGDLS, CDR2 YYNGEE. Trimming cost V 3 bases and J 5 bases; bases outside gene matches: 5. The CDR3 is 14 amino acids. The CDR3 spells CASSGGQGRTEAFF. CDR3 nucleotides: TGTGCCAGCAGCGGGGGACAGGGAAGAACTGAAGCTTTCTTT.

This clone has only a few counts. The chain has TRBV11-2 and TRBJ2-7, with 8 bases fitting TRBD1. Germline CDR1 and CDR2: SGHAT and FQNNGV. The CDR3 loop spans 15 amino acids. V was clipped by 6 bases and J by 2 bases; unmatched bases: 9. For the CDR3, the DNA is TGTGCCAGCAGGCCTATATGGACAGGGACCTACGAGCAGTACTTC. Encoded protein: CASRPIWTGTYEQYF. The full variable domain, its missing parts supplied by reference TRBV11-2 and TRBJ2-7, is EAGVAQSPRYKIIEKRQSVAFWCNPISGHATLYWYQQILGQGPKLLIQFQNNGVVDDSQLPKDRFSAERLKGVDSTLKIQPAKLEDSAVYLCASRPIWTGTYEQYFGPGTRLTVT.

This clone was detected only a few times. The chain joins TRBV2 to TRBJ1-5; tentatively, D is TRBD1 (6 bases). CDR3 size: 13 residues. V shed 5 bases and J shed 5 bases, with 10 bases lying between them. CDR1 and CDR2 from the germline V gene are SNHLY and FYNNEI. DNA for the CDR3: TGTGCCAGCAGTTCGGACAGAGATCAGCCCCAGCATTTT. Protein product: CASSSDRDQPQHF.

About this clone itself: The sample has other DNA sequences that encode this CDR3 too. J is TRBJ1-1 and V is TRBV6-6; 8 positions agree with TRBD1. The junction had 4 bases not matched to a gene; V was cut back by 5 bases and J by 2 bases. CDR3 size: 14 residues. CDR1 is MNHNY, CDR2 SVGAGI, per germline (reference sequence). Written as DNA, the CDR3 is TGTGCCAGCAGTACAACAGGGGGAAACACTGAAGCTTTCTTT. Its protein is CASSTTGGNTEAFF.

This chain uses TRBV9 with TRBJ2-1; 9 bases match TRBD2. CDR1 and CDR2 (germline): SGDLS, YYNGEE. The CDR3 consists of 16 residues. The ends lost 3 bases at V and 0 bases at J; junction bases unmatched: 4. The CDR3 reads CASSGLAGNSYNEQFF. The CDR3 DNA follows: TGTGCCAGCAGCGGGCTAGCGGGGAACTCCTACAATGAGCAGTTCTTC.

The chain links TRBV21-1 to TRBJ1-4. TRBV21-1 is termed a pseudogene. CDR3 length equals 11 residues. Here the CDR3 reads CASTRYEKLFF. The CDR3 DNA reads TGTGCCAGCACGAGGTATGAAAAACTGTTTTTT.

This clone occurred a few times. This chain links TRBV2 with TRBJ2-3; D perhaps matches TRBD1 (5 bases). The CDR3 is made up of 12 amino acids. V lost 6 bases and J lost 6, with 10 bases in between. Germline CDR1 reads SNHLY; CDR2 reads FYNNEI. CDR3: CASRPRDDTQYF. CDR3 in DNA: TGTGCCAGCAGGCCCAGGGATGATACGCAGTATTTT.

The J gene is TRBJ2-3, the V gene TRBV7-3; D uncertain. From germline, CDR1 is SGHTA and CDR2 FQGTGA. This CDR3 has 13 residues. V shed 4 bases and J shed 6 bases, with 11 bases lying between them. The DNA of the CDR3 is TGTGCCAGCAGCTCTAGTGGCCTGGATACGCAGTATTTT. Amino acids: CASSSSGLDTQYF. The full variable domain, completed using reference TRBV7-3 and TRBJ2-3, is GAGVSQTPSNKVTEKGKYVELRCDPISGHTALYWYRQSLGQGPEFLIYFQGTGAADDSGLPNDRFFAVRPEGSVSTLKIQRTERGDSAVYLCASSSSGLDTQYFGPGTRLTVL.

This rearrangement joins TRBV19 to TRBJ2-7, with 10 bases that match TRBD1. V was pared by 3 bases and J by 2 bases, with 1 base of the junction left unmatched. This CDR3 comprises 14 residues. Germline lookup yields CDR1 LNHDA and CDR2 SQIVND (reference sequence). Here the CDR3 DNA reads TGTGCCAGTAGTATGGACAGGGGGACCTACGAGCAGTACTTC. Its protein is CASSMDRGTYEQYF.

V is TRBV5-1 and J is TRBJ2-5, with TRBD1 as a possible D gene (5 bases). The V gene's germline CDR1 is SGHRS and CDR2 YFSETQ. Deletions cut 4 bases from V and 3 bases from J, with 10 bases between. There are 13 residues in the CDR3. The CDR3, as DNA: TGCGCCAGCAGCCCCCAGGGCGAAGAGACCCAGTACTTC. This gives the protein CASSPQGEETQYF.

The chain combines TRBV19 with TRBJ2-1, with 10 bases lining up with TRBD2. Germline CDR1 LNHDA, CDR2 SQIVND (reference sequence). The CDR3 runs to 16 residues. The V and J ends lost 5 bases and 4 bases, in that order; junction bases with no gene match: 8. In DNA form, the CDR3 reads TGTGCCAGTAGTCTCCTTAGCGGGGGGCCGTACAATGAGCAGTTCTTC. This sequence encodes CASSLLSGGPYNEQFF.

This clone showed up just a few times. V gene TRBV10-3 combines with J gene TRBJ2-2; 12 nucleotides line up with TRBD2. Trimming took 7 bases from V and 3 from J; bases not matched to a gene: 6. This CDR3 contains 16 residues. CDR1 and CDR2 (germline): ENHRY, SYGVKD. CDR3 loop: CAITPLAGGHTGELFF. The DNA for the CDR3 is TGTGCCATCACCCCTCTAGCGGGGGGGCACACCGGGGAGCTGTTTTTT.

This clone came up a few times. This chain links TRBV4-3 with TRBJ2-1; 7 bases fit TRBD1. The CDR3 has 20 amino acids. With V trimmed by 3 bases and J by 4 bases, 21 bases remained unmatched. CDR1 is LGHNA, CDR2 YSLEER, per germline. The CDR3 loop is CASSQGFRGQSTYGYNEQFF. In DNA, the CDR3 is TGCGCCAGCAGCCAGGGTTTTCGGGGACAGAGTACCTATGGGTACAATGAGCAGTTCTTC.

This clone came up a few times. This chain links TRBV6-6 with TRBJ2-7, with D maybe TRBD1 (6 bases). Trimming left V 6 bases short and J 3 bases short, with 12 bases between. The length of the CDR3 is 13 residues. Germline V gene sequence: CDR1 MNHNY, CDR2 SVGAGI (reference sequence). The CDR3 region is CASSRDILYEQYF. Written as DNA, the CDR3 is TGTGCCAGCAGCCGGGACATTCTCTACGAGCAGTACTTC.

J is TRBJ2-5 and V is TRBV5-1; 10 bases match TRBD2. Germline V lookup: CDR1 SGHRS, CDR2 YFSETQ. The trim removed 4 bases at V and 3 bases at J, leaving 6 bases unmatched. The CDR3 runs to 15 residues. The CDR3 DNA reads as TGCGCCAGCAGCCTATTCCTAGCGGGGGAAGAGACCCAGTACTTC. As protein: CASSLFLAGEETQYF.

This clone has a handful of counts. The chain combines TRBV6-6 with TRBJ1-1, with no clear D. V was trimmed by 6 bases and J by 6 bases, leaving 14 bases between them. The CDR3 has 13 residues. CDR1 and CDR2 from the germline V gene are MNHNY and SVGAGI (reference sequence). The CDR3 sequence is CASRSTQTPEAFF. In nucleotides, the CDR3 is TGTGCCAGCAGATCGACACAGACCCCTGAAGCTTTCTTT.

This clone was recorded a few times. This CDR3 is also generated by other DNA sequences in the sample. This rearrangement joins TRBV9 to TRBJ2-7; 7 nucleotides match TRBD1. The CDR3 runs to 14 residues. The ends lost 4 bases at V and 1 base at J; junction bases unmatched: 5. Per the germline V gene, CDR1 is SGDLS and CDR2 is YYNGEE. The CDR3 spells CASSPRQGSYEQYF. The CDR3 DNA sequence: TGTGCCAGCAGCCCCCGACAGGGTTCCTACGAGCAGTACTTC.